These T cell receptor beta chains were read from a single sample in a study of Ad26.COV2.S vaccination and SARS-CoV-2 variants. TCRdb's table, derived via immunoSEQ multiplex PCR, lists solely in-frame clones and lacks some. The sample records around 300,000 clones, roughly 89% being singletons. The sequencing here drew on peripheral blood, taken in a trial of Ad26.COV2.S vaccine versus placebo. Source of these receptors: a person between 18 and 60 years old who received the Ad26.COV2.S COVID-19 vaccine or a placebo. Each CDR3 is given with its conserved first and last residue. D genes are given only for firm matches. The size of a clone is reported for some rows only, either as once, few or many, or as a class for expanded clones.

V,size,D,J,CDR3,DNA
TRBV10-1,-,-,TRBJ2-1,CASSESRGGNEQFF,TGCGCCAGCAGTGAGTCGAGGGGGGGCAATGAGCAGTTCTTC
TRBV5-1,-,TRBD1,TRBJ2-3,CASSLRDRGTDTQYF,TGCGCCAGCAGCTTGAGGGACAGGGGCACAGATACGCAGTATTTT
TRBV28,few,-,TRBJ1-2,CASSLFEQGPGYTF,TGTGCCAGCAGTTTATTTGAACAGGGTCCTGGCTACACCTTC
TRBV18,-,-,TRBJ2-6,CASSPGTDSGANVLTF,TGTGCCAGCTCACCAGGCACAGACTCTGGGGCCAACGTCCTGACTTTC
TRBV6-5,few,-,TRBJ1-5,CASSPRQQGQPQHF,TGTGCCAGCAGTCCCCGACAGCAAGGTCAGCCCCAGCATTTT
TRBV3-1/TRBV3-2,few,-,TRBJ1-3,CASSQADQGFGNTIYF,TGTGCCAGCAGCCAAGCGGATCAGGGGTTTGGAAACACCATATATTTT
TRBV7-9,-,-,TRBJ2-3,CASSLVQEGRDTQYF,TGTGCCAGCAGCTTAGTACAGGAGGGTAGAGATACGCAGTATTTT
TRBV19,-,TRBD1,TRBJ1-5,CASSSDRGPNQPQHF,TGTGCCAGTAGCTCAGACAGGGGGCCCAATCAGCCCCAGCATTTT
TRBV10-3,-,TRBD1,TRBJ2-7,CAISDWDRGTYEQYF,TGTGCCATCAGTGATTGGGACAGGGGTACTTACGAGCAGTACTTC
TRBV2,-,-,TRBJ2-2,CASSANLRVTGELFF,TGTGCCAGCAGCGCTAATCTCAGGGTGACCGGGGAGCTGTTTTTT
TRBV7-9,-,-,TRBJ1-1,CASSLRRAGGTEAFF,TGTGCCAGCAGCTTGAGGCGGGCGGGAGGCACTGAAGCTTTCTTT
TRBV19,-,-,TRBJ1-4,CASSIGTGAGDEKLFF,TGTGCCAGTAGTATAGGAACCGGGGCAGGGGATGAAAAACTGTTTTTT
TRBV19,few,-,TRBJ2-7,CASSTTASYEQYF,TGTGCCAGTAGTACGACCGCTTCCTACGAGCAGTACTTC
TRBV7-7,once,-,TRBJ1-1,CASSFFYCPNTEAFF,TGTGCCAGCAGCTTTTTCTATTGCCCGAACACTGAAGCTTTCTTT
TRBV28,-,-,TRBJ2-6,CASSLWAGTGANVLTF,TGTGCCAGCAGTTTATGGGCAGGGACTGGGGCCAACGTCCTGACTTTC
TRBV28,-,-,TRBJ1-1,CASSFLVNTEAFF,TGTGCCAGCAGTTTTCTGGTGAACACTGAAGCTTTCTTT
TRBV10-3,-,-,TRBJ1-5,CAISEFKLTPNQPQHF,TGTGCCATCAGTGAATTCAAGCTGACTCCGAATCAGCCCCAGCATTTT
TRBV10-2,-,TRBD2,TRBJ2-7,CASSAQRGYEQYF,TGCGCCAGCAGTGCCCAGCGGGGGTACGAGCAGTACTTC
TRBV14,-,-,TRBJ1-1,CASSSRAPGRTEAFF,TGTGCCAGCAGCTCACGGGCTCCTGGTCGGACTGAAGCTTTCTTT
TRBV10-3,-,TRBD1,TRBJ1-1,CAISRQGALDTEAFF,TGTGCCATCAGTCGACAGGGGGCGTTGGACACTGAAGCTTTCTTT
TRBV10-3,-,-,TRBJ1-1,CAISYPGVTEAFF,TGTGCCATCAGTTATCCGGGAGTCACTGAAGCTTTCTTT
TRBV5-1,-,-,TRBJ1-4,CASCEVSGANEKLFF,TGCGCCAGCTGTGAGGTCTCCGGAGCTAATGAAAAACTGTTTTTT
TRBV18,-,-,TRBJ2-3,CASSPIGDPDTQYF,TGTGCCAGCTCACCAATTGGGGACCCAGATACGCAGTATTTT
TRBV27,-,TRBD1,TRBJ1-6,CASSTQWPTGGGNSPLHF,TGTGCCAGCAGTACCCAATGGCCAACAGGGGGCGGGAATTCACCCCTCCACTTT
TRBV6-2/TRBV6-3,-,TRBD1,TRBJ1-5,CASTPGQRKGQPQHF,TGTGCCAGCACCCCGGGACAGAGGAAGGGTCAGCCCCAGCATTTT
TRBV5-1,-,TRBD1,TRBJ2-3,CASSPRDRSTDTQYF,TGCGCCAGCAGCCCCCGGGACAGGAGCACAGATACGCAGTATTTT
TRBV27,-,-,TRBJ2-6,CASSPWGASSGANVLTF,TGTGCCAGCAGCCCTTGGGGGGCGAGCTCTGGGGCCAACGTCCTGACTTTC
TRBV19,-,-,TRBJ2-2,CASSILGPANTGELFF,TGTGCCAGTAGTATTCTGGGGCCTGCGAACACCGGGGAGCTGTTTTTT
TRBV30,-,-,TRBJ1-5,CAWSVGGDNQPQHF,TGTGCCTGGAGTGTAGGGGGGGACAATCAGCCCCAGCATTTT
TRBV20-1,-,-,TRBJ2-7,CSARLAYEQYF,TGCAGTGCTCGGTTGGCCTACGAGCAGTACTTC
TRBV7-2,-,-,TRBJ2-3,CASSLRLLEDTQYF,TGTGCCAGCAGCTTGAGACTCTTAGAAGATACGCAGTATTTT
TRBV9,-,TRBD1,TRBJ2-3,CASSVATHRGDTQYF,TGTGCCAGCAGCGTAGCAACCCACAGGGGAGATACGCAGTATTTT
TRBV19,-,-,TRBJ1-1,CASSFDLDSKAEAFF,TGTGCCAGTAGTTTCGACCTTGATTCCAAAGCTGAAGCTTTCTTT
TRBV5-1,-,-,TRBJ2-3,CASSWDADTDTQYF,TGCGCCAGCAGCTGGGACGCTGACACAGATACGCAGTATTTT
TRBV6-5,-,-,TRBJ2-2,CASSYTDITGELFF,TGTGCCAGCAGTTACACGGACATCACCGGGGAGCTGTTTTTT
TRBV28,-,TRBD1,TRBJ2-5,CASSFRGPKETQYF,TGTGCCAGCAGTTTTAGGGGGCCGAAAGAGACCCAGTACTTC
TRBV27,-,TRBD2,TRBJ2-1,CASSQGTSGSTEQFF,TGTGCCAGCAGTCAGGGGACTAGCGGGAGCACTGAGCAGTTCTTC
TRBV5-1,-,-,TRBJ1-1,CASSNGDANTEAFF,TGCGCCAGCAGCAACGGTGACGCGAACACTGAAGCTTTCTTT
TRBV2,few,TRBD1,TRBJ2-4,CASSEEGAQVGIQYF,TGTGCCAGCAGTGAAGAGGGGGCGCAGGTTGGCATTCAGTACTTC
TRBV5-4,-,-,TRBJ2-7,CAGSVGSSYEQYF,TGTGCCGGTTCGGTAGGGAGCTCCTACGAGCAGTACTTC
TRBV10-1,-,TRBD1,TRBJ2-5,CASSEFPGTGGEGRETQYF,TGCGCCAGCAGTGAGTTCCCCGGGACAGGGGGAGAAGGACGGGAGACCCAGTACTTC
TRBV5-6,-,TRBD1,TRBJ1-2,CASSLQGQGIGYTF,TGTGCCAGCAGCTTGCAGGGACAGGGGATAGGCTACACCTTC
TRBV7-2,-,-,TRBJ1-6,CASSYSPSGNSPLHF,TGTGCCAGCAGCTACAGCCCGAGCGGAAATTCACCCCTCCACTTT
TRBV6-5,-,-,TRBJ1-5,CASSVGLQPQHF,TGTGCCAGCAGCGTGGGACTTCAGCCCCAGCATTTT
TRBV13,-,-,TRBJ2-6,CASSFGGVRANVLTF,TGTGCCAGCAGCTTCGGGGGCGTCCGGGCCAACGTCCTGACTTTC
TRBV18,once,TRBD1,TRBJ2-4,CASSPRTGLGKNIQYF,TGTGCCAGCTCACCCCGGACAGGGCTTGGCAAAAACATTCAGTACTTC
TRBV5-6,-,-,TRBJ1-1,CASSWVLKGNTEAFF,TGTGCCAGCAGCTGGGTCCTAAAGGGGAACACTGAAGCTTTCTTT
TRBV7-9,-,-,TRBJ1-4,CASSLTAQGNEKLFF,TGTGCCAGCAGCTTAACGGCACAGGGTAATGAAAAACTGTTTTTT
TRBV4-1,few,-,TRBJ2-1,CASSPAGVIGDEQFF,TGCGCCAGCAGCCCTGCAGGGGTTATCGGCGATGAGCAGTTCTTC
TRBV11-2,-,-,TRBJ1-6,CASTTQRGVSNSPLHF,TGTGCCAGCACCACACAAAGGGGGGTTTCGAATTCACCCCTCCACTTT
TRBV4-1,-,-,TRBJ1-3,CASSQRGSLAGGTIYF,TGCGCCAGCAGCCAACGTGGATCGCTCGCGGGGGGCACCATATATTTT
TRBV4-2,-,-,TRBJ2-1,CASSQILDSPFNEQFF,TGTGCCAGCAGCCAAATACTAGATTCCCCATTCAATGAGCAGTTCTTC
TRBV30,-,-,TRBJ2-5,CAWSVITTETQYF,TGTGCCTGGAGTGTAATTACTACCGAGACCCAGTACTTC
TRBV7-9,-,-,TRBJ1-3,CASSLGRQGFRNTIYF,TGTGCCAGCAGCTTAGGTCGGCAGGGGTTCCGAAACACCATATATTTT
TRBV24-1,-,TRBD1,TRBJ2-2,CATSDPAGTGEGSTGELFF,TGTGCCACCAGTGATCCCGCCGGGACAGGCGAGGGAAGCACCGGGGAGCTGTTTTTT
TRBV7-8,-,TRBD1,TRBJ2-7,CASTLGQGVTYEQYF,TGTGCCAGCACCCTCGGACAGGGTGTTACCTACGAGCAGTACTTC